This TCR beta chain was sequenced in a study of immune cell composition in non-small cell lung cancer. Findings and limits, study-wide: Smoking pack-years did not significantly correlate with tumour TCR-beta clonality. Clones >0.5% enriched in tumour were rarer in adenocarcinoma (about 33%) than squamous (approximately 80%).

Method: immunoSEQ multiplex PCR; TCRdb's copy keeps in-frame clones and lacks some. The sample carries roughly 3,000 clones, approximately 70% recorded once. Normal lung sampling was at least 3 cm from the tumour, as distant as possible. Notes on this clone: No antigen is known for it.

The CDR3 length is 15 residues. Trimming removed 3 bases at V and 5 bases at J, with 15 bases between. Germline V CDR1 and CDR2: SGHNT, YYREEE (reference sequence). These same data were also listed under a study on CD4 T cells in lung cancer. That report adds: Samples were tumor and non-adjacent lung from resected stage I-III patients. Before blood donation, patients had received platinum chemotherapy among other treatments.

The clonotype originates from a human donor with non-small cell lung cancer. This chain links TRBV5-4 with TRBJ1-5, with D tentatively TRBD1 (6 bases). Sequencing used non-adjacent lung tissue. Here the CDR3 reads CASSYRVSGHQPQHF. DNA for the CDR3: TGTGCCAGCAGCTACAGGGTTTCGGGCCATCAGCCCCAGCATTTT.